These 19 T cell receptor beta chains were sequenced from one sample in a study of shared clonotypes between healthy human individuals. TCRdb's table, derived via immunoSEQ multiplex PCR, lists solely in-frame clones and lacks some. The repertoire consists of over a million clones, with approximately 98% occurring once and the leading ten covering less than 0.55%. The sample consisted of naive CD4+ T cells sorted from blood. Indicated subset: CD45RA+ positively selected. All receptors derive from a man aged 30-40 years in good health.

This chain joins TRBV28 and TRBJ2-2; a weak D match, TRBD2 (5 bases). The V end was cut by 3 bases, the J end by 0 bases, with 11 bases between. CDR3 size: 16 residues. Per germline, CDR1 MDHEN and CDR2 SYDVKM. The CDR3 spells CASSFAGRANTGELFF. The CDR3 nucleotides are TGTGCCAGCAGTTTCGCGGGTCGGGCGAACACCGGGGAGCTGTTTTTT. Supplemented by reference TRBV28 and TRBJ2-2, the full variable domain reads DVKVTQSSRYLVKRTGEKVFLECVQDMDHENMFWYRQDPGLGLRLIYFSYDVKMKEKGDIPEGYSVSREKKERFSLILESASTNQTSMYLCASSFAGRANTGELFFGEGSRLTVL.

The chain has TRBV7-2 and TRBJ2-7; possible D gene TRBD1, 6 bases. The CDR3 spans 14 residues. Trimming left V 2 bases short and J 3 bases short, with 11 bases between. Germline CDR1 SGHTA, CDR2 FQGNSA. The CDR3 coding sequence is TGTGCCAGCAGCTTATACAGGGCCGGCTACGAGCAGTACTTC. Protein: CASSLYRAGYEQYF.

The rearrangement joins TRBV10-1 to TRBJ2-1; 7 nucleotides agree with TRBD1. This CDR3 region has 15 residues. Unmatched junction bases numbered 6, after V lost 2 bases and J lost 5 bases. CDR1 is WNHNN and CDR2 is SYGVQD in the germline V gene (reference sequence). CDR3 in DNA: TGCGCCAGCAGTGAGATTTCGGGACAGAACAATGAGCAGTTCTTC. It translates to CASSEISGQNNEQFF.

The chain is built from TRBV28 and TRBJ2-1; tentatively, D is TRBD2 (5 bases). The V end lost 4 bases, the J end lost 3 bases, and 13 bases lay between the germline ends. Germline V gene data show CDR1 as MDHEN and CDR2 as SYDVKM. CDR3 length: 15 amino acids. The CDR3 region is CASSSYLRGYNEQFF. The DNA of the CDR3 is TGTGCCAGCAGTTCCTACTTACGGGGCTACAATGAGCAGTTCTTC. Using reference TRBV28 and TRBJ2-1 for the parts outside the CDR3, the full variable domain is DVKVTQSSRYLVKRTGEKVFLECVQDMDHENMFWYRQDPGLGLRLIYFSYDVKMKEKGDIPEGYSVSREKKERFSLILESASTNQTSMYLCASSSYLRGYNEQFFGPGTRLTVL.

CDR3 nucleotides: TGTGCCAGCAGCGCGGGACAGTCAATTGAAAAACTGTTTTTT. It codes for CASSAGQSIEKLFF. The chain recombines TRBV9 with TRBJ1-4; 7 positions agree with TRBD1. V dropped 3 bases and J dropped 7; count of bases not matched to a gene: 6. This CDR3 is built from 14 residues. Per the germline V gene, CDR1 is SGDLS and CDR2 is YYNGEE.

The chain links TRBV28 to TRBJ2-7; D is perhaps TRBD1 (7 bases). The CDR3 covers 16 residues. Trimming shortened V by 5 bases and J by 3 bases, and 20 bases separated the two germline ends. Germline assignment: CDR1 MDHEN and CDR2 SYDVKM. CDR3 in DNA: TGTGCCAGCAGTCGGGGGACAGCCTCAAGGATCTACGAGCAGTACTTC. Translation: CASSRGTASRIYEQYF. Using reference TRBV28 and TRBJ2-7 for the parts outside the CDR3, the full variable domain is DVKVTQSSRYLVKRTGEKVFLECVQDMDHENMFWYRQDPGLGLRLIYFSYDVKMKEKGDIPEGYSVSREKKERFSLILESASTNQTSMYLCASSRGTASRIYEQYFGPGTRLTVT.

The rearrangement joins TRBV6-5 to TRBJ1-3; D is unclear. The V gene's germline CDR1 is MNHEY and CDR2 SVGAGI. Deletions cut 6 bases from V and 2 bases from J, with 14 bases between. The CDR3 has 15 amino acids. CDR3 region: CASRNAGLAGNTIYF. The CDR3, as DNA: TGTGCCAGCAGAAATGCAGGTTTAGCTGGAAACACCATATATTTT.

This chain uses TRBV6-6 with TRBJ1-5; 8 nucleotides match TRBD1. Germline CDR1 and CDR2: MNHNY and SVGAGI (reference sequence). V lost 6 bases and J lost 3; bases outside the gene matches: 10. This CDR3 contains 16 residues. Here the CDR3 reads CASSPFGTGNNQPQHF. The CDR3 DNA reads as TGTGCCAGCAGCCCTTTTGGGACAGGAAACAATCAGCCCCAGCATTTT.

V gene TRBV7-2 combines with J gene TRBJ2-3; no clear D gene. CDR3 length: 12 amino acids. Trimming pared 5 bases from V and 8 bases from J, leaving 11 bases between. In germline, CDR1 is SGHTA, CDR2 FQGNSA. The chain's CDR3 is CASSTAPGTQYF. In DNA form, the CDR3 reads TGTGCCAGCAGCACCGCCCCAGGTACGCAGTATTTT.

A word on this clone: The same CDR3 also results from other DNA sequences found in this sample. The chain has TRBV9 and TRBJ2-1; weak D call: TRBD2 (6 bases). V was pared by 6 bases and J by 3 bases, with 10 bases between. In germline, CDR1 is SGDLS, CDR2 YYNGEE. The CDR3 is 13 residues long. Here the CDR3 DNA reads TGTGCCAGCACCCTCGGGGGCTACAATGAGCAGTTCTTC. Its protein is CASTLGGYNEQFF.

As regards this clone: Mismatch with germline at one junction end may stem from a read error. The rearrangement links TRBV5-1 to TRBJ2-1, with D perhaps TRBD1 (6 bases). Germline V gives CDR1 SGHRS, CDR2 YFSETQ. This CDR3 has 12 amino acids. CDR3 bases: TGCGCCAGCAGCTTGGGGGGGCGAGAATCGATCTTC. As protein: CASSLGGRESIF.

V and J are TRBV27 and TRBJ2-7; 8 positions match TRBD1. With V trimmed by 4 bases and J by 5 bases, 10 bases remained unmatched. The CDR3 runs to 15 residues. In germline, CDR1 is MNHEY, CDR2 SMNVEV (reference sequence). The CDR3 DNA reads TGTGCCAGCAGTTCACGGACAGGGAGTATAGACGAGCAGTACTTC. Protein sequence: CASSSRTGSIDEQYF.

The rearrangement joins TRBV28 to TRBJ2-4, with D uncertain. V was shortened by 6 bases and J by 7 bases, with 7 bases between the two germline ends. CDR1 is MDHEN and CDR2 is SYDVKM in the germline V gene. The CDR3 is 11 residues long. The CDR3 here is CASSTRNIQYF. The CDR3 coding sequence is TGTGCCAGCAGCACCCGTAACATTCAGTACTTC.

The chain links TRBV19 to TRBJ2-7; TRBD1 is a possible D gene (5 bases). Between the trimmed V and J ends, which lost 3 bases and 2 bases, there was a span of 11 bases. CDR1 LNHDA and CDR2 SQIVND come from the germline V gene (reference sequence). The CDR3 spans 14 residues. The CDR3 here is CASSIEQEAYEQYF. The CDR3 DNA reads TGTGCCAGTAGTATTGAACAGGAAGCCTACGAGCAGTACTTC. Using reference TRBV19 and TRBJ2-7 for the parts outside the CDR3, the full variable domain is DGGITQSPKYLFRKEGQNVTLSCEQNLNHDAMYWYRQDPGQGLRLIYYSQIVNDFQKGDIAEGYSVSREKKESFPLTVTSAQKNPTAFYLCASSIEQEAYEQYFGPGTRLTVT.

V usage is TRBV6-5 and J usage is TRBJ1-2, with no clear D. Trimming stripped 3 bases from V and 4 bases from J, with 15 bases between. CDR3 length: 15 residues. Germline-derived CDR1 and CDR2 are MNHEY and SVGAGI. The CDR3 protein is CASSYRADAPYGYTF. CDR3 in DNA: TGTGCCAGCAGTTATAGGGCGGACGCCCCCTATGGCTACACCTTC.

V and J are TRBV20-1 and TRBJ2-1, with TRBD1 as a possible D gene (5 bases). Germline V gives CDR1 DFQATT, CDR2 SNEGSKA (reference sequence). V was clipped by 6 bases and J by 6 bases, with 9 bases between them. The length of the CDR3 is 11 residues. CDR3 in DNA: TGCAGTGCAGGGGCGTTCAATGAGCAGTTCTTC. It specifies CSAGAFNEQFF.

V gene TRBV30 combines with J gene TRBJ1-1, with 12 bases fitting TRBD1. J lost 6 bases, V lost 0 bases, and 11 bases had no gene match. The CDR3 is made up of 17 amino acids. In germline, CDR1 is GTSNPN, CDR2 SVGIG (reference sequence). Written as DNA, the CDR3 is TGTGCCTGGAGTGTATTGGGACAGGGGGCGCTTATGGCTGAAGCTTTCTTT. It yields the protein CAWSVLGQGALMAEAFF.

The gene calls are TRBV27 and TRBJ2-7, with 8 bases aligning to TRBD1. With 10 bases clipped from V and 4 bases from J, the junction kept 12 bases outside the gene matches. This CDR3 spans 14 amino acids. The germline V gene encodes CDR1 MNHEY and CDR2 SMNVEV (reference sequence). This CDR3 is CATSDRDRNYEQYF. In DNA form, the CDR3 reads TGTGCCACCTCAGACCGGGACAGGAATTACGAGCAGTACTTC.

With respect to this clone: This CDR3 is also generated by other DNA sequences in the sample. The chain has TRBV18 and TRBJ2-3, with 8 positions matching TRBD1. Germline loops: CDR1 KGHSH, CDR2 LQKENI. CDR3 length: 15 residues. The J segment lost 1 base and the V segment lost 3 bases, leaving 3 bases of the junction unmatched. CDR3 protein: CASSPPGQGTDTQYF. The CDR3 DNA sequence: TGTGCCAGCTCACCTCCGGGACAGGGCACAGATACGCAGTATTTT.